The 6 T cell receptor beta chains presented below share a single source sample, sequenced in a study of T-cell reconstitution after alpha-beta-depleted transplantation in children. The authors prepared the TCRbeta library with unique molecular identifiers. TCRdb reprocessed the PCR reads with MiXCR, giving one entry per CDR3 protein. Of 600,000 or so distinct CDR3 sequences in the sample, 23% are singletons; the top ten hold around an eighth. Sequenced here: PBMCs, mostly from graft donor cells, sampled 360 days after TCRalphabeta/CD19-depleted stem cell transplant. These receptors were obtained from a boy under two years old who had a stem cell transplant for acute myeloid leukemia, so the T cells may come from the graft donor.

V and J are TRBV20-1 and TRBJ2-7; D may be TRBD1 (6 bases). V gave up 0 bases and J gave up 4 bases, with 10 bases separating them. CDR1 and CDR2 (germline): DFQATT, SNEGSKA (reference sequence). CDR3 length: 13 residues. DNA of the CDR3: TGCAGTGCTAGAGATGCAGGGGAGTACGAGCAGTACTTC. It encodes CSARDAGEYEQYF.

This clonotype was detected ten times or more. CDR3 region: CASTDGERNTGELFF. The CDR3 DNA sequence: TGCGCCAGCACCGATGGGGAACGGAACACCGGGGAGCTGTTTTTT. The genes are TRBV5-1 and TRBJ2-2, with D unresolved. This CDR3 is 15 amino acids long. Germline lookup yields CDR1 SGHRS and CDR2 YFSETQ. Trimming stripped 6 bases from V and 1 base from J, with 13 bases between.

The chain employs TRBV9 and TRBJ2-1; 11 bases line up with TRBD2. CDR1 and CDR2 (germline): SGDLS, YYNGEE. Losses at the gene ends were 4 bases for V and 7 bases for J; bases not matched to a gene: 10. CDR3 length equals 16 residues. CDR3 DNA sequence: TGTGCCAGCAGCCAAGTTAGCGGGGGGGCCGGGAATGAGCAGTTCTTC. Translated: CASSQVSGGAGNEQFF.

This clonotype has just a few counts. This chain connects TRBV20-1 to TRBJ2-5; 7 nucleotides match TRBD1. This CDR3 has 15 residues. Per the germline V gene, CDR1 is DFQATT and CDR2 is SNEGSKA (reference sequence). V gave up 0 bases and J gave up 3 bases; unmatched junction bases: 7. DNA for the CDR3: TGCAGTGCTAGAGATCTTTTAACAGGGGAAGAGACCCAGTACTTC. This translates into CSARDLLTGEETQYF.

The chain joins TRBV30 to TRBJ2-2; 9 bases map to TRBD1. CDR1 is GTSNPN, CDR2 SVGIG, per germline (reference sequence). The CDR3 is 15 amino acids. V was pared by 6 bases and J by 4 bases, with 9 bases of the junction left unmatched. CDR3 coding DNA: TGTGCCTGCCTCTACCGGGACAGGGCCACCGGGGAGCTGTTTTTT. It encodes CACLYRDRATGELFF.

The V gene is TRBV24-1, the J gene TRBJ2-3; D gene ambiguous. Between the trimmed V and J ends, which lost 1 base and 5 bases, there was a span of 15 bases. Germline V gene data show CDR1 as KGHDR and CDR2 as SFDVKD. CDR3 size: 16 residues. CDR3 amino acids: CATSDFGVGAKDTQYF. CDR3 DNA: TGTGCCACCAGTGATTTCGGCGTGGGTGCTAAAGATACGCAGTATTTT.